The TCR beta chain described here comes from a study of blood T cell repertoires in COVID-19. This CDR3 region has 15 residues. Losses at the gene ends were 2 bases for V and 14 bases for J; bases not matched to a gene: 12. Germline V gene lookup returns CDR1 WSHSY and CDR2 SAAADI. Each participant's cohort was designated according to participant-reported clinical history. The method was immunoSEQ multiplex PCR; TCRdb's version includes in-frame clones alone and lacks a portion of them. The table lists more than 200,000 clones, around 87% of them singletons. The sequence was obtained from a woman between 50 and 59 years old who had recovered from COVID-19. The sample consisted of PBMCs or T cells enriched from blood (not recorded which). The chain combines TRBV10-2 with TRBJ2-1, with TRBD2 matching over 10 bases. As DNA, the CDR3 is TGCGCCAGCAGTGAGACGGGACTAGCGTCACTCCTGGAGTTCTTC. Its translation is CASSETGLASLLEFF.